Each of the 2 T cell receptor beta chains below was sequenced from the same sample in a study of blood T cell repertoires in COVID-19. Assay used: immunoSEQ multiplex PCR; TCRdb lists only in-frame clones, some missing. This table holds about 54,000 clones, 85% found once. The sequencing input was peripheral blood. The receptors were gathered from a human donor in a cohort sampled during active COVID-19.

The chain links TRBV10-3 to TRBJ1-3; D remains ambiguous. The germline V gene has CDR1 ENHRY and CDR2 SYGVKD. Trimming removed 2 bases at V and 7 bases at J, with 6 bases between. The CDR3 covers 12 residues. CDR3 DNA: TGTGCCATCAGTGAGACTCTGAACACCATATATTTT. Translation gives CAISETLNTIYF.

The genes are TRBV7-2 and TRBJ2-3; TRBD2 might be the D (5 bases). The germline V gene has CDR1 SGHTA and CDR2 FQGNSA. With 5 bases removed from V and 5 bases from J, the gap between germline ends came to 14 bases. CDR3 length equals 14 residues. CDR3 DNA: TGTGCCAGCAGCCCGATCGGGATGGTAGATACGCAGTATTTT. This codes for CASSPIGMVDTQYF.